A selection of T cell receptor beta chains follows, all from one sample in a study of siplizumab effects on memory and regulatory T cells. The table came from immunoSEQ multiplex PCR; TCRdb's copy has only in-frame clones and leaves some out. The sample includes 98,000 or so clones, about 94% seen only once; the top ten take 0.62%. Sequencing was performed on Tregs sorted from blood. These receptors were obtained from a human donor in good health. Each CDR3 is given with its conserved first and last residue. The D gene is left open where the match is weak. Clone size is stated in some rows and not others, as once, few, many or a class when expanded.

TRBJ2-5 | - | TRBV7-2 | - | CASSPVITRTETQYF | TGTGCCAGCAGCCCCGTAATTACTAGAACCGAGACCCAGTACTTC
TRBJ2-4 | - | TRBV7-9 | - | CASSLESGSKNIQYF | TGTGCCAGCAGCTTAGAATCGGGGAGCAAAAACATTCAGTACTTC
TRBJ1-5 | - | TRBV5-1 | - | CASSPTGRRNQPQHF | TGCGCCAGCAGCCCTACAGGGCGCCGGAATCAGCCCCAGCATTTT
TRBJ2-7 | - | TRBV5-4 | TRBD1 | CASSNPGQGYEQYF | TGTGCCAGCAGTAATCCGGGACAGGGCTACGAGCAGTACTTC
TRBJ2-7 | - | TRBV18 | - | CASSPEGKVPYEQYF | TGTGCCAGCTCACCTGAGGGCAAGGTTCCCTACGAGCAGTACTTC
TRBJ2-7 | - | TRBV6-5 | - | CASSAPPGFYEQYF | TGTGCCAGCAGTGCCCCGCCGGGGTTCTACGAGCAGTACTTC
TRBJ2-6 | - | TRBV19 | - | CAGRTAGANVLTF | TGTGCCGGCAGGACAGCTGGGGCCAACGTCCTGACTTTC
TRBJ1-1 | - | TRBV6-1 | TRBD1 | CASSVGQGESAFF | TGTGCCAGCAGTGTTGGACAGGGGGAGTCAGCTTTCTTT
TRBJ1-1 | once | TRBV11-1 | TRBD1 | CASSLVVGGGGAFF | TGTGCCAGCAGCTTAGTTGTAGGGGGCGGAGGAGCTTTCTTT
TRBJ1-2 | - | TRBV6-5 | - | CASSGFRGYTF | TGTGCCAGCAGTGGGTTCCGTGGCTACACCTTC
TRBJ2-3 | - | TRBV6-6 | TRBD1 | CATHRDRVGTDTQYF | TGTGCCACTCACCGCGACAGGGTGGGCACAGATACGCAGTATTTT
TRBJ2-1 | - | TRBV10-3 | - | CAISDAHEQFF | TGTGCCATCAGTGACGCTCATGAGCAGTTCTTC
TRBJ2-7 | - | TRBV29-1 | TRBD2 | CSVSGTSGGYEQYF | TGCAGCGTATCCGGGACTAGCGGCGGCTACGAGCAGTACTTC
TRBJ2-1 | - | TRBV29-1 | TRBD2 | CSVGTSGYNEQFF | TGCAGCGTCGGGACTAGCGGATACAATGAGCAGTTCTTC
TRBJ2-7 | - | TRBV2 | - | CASSDTSDEQYF | TGTGCCAGCAGTGATACGTCGGACGAGCAGTACTTC
TRBJ1-1 | - | TRBV27 | TRBD1 | CATKRDSGVAEAFF | TGTGCCACCAAACGGGACAGCGGGGTCGCTGAAGCTTTCTTT
TRBJ2-5 | - | TRBV6-1 | - | CASSESGWGTQYF | TGTGCCAGCAGTGAATCGGGTTGGGGGACCCAGTACTTC
TRBJ1-1 | once | TRBV5-1 | - | CASSLGRGAEAFF | TGCGCCAGCAGCTTGGGTAGGGGGGCTGAAGCTTTCTTT
TRBJ2-2 | once | TRBV18 | - | CASSPPGNTGELFF | TGTGCCAGCTCACCACCGGGCAACACCGGGGAGCTGTTTTTT
TRBJ2-1 | - | TRBV2 | TRBD2 | CASSVVLAGEQFF | TGTGCCAGCAGTGTAGTGCTAGCGGGTGAGCAGTTCTTC
TRBJ2-2 | - | TRBV5-1 | - | CASRMSSYMNTGELFF | TGCGCCAGCAGGATGAGTTCTTACATGAACACCGGGGAGCTGTTTTTT
TRBJ2-7 | - | TRBV2 | - | CASSTPSWGYEQYF | TGTGCCAGCAGCACCCCCTCCTGGGGCTACGAGCAGTACTTC
TRBJ1-2 | - | TRBV27 | - | CASSFLGTDGYTF | TGTGCCAGCAGTTTCCTTGGGACGGATGGCTACACCTTC
TRBJ2-3 | - | TRBV5-1 | TRBD2 | CASSLDGTSGSLDTQYF | TGCGCCAGCAGCTTGGATGGGACTAGCGGGAGTTTGGATACGCAGTATTTT